This T cell receptor (beta chain) was recovered during a study of cytomegalovirus exposure and HLA in healthy donors. Whole-study findings and limits: Reportedly, cytomegalovirus status was diagnosed with high sensitivity and specificity.

As to this clone: Its antigen is not known.

Data came from immunoSEQ multiplex PCR; TCRdb stores just in-frame clones and leaves some out. There are roughly 100,000 clones in the sample; around 87% occur only once, and roughly 4% lies in the top ten. Donors were drawn from the approximately 120-subject validation cohort, separate from the 666-subject first cohort. This clonotype originated in a woman under 30 in good health and CMV-seropositive. Sequenced material: PBMCs.

CDR3 coding DNA: TGCGCCAGCGGACAGGGGAATGGAAACACCATATATTTT. Residues: CASGQGNGNTIYF. The rearrangement joins TRBV5-1 to TRBJ1-3; TRBD1 matches 9 bases. CDR1 and CDR2 from the germline V gene are SGHRS and YFSETQ. The CDR3 totals 13 residues. Unmatched junction bases numbered 2, after V lost 7 bases and J lost 3 bases. Based on the CDR3 plus reference TRBV5-1 and TRBJ1-3, the full variable domain is KAGVTQTPRYLIKTRGQQVTLSCSPISGHRSVSWYQQTPGQGLQFLFEYFSETQRNKGNFPGRFSGRQFSNSRSEMNVSTLELGDSALYLCASGQGNGNTIYFGEGSWLTVV.